Given below is one T cell receptor (beta chain) in context. A much more abundant neighbour one base away suggests this may be a read error. The data were taken from a study of immune characterization of retroperitoneal liposarcoma. TCRdb passed the PCR reads through MiXCR, listing each CDR3 protein once. The sample has roughly 10,000 distinct CDR3 sequences; 25% to 35% are singletons. There are 13 residues in the CDR3. The V gene end was trimmed by 10 bases and the J gene end by 3 bases; junction bases not matched to a gene: 9. CDR1 and CDR2 (germline): MNHNS, SASEGT. The chain employs TRBV6-1 and TRBJ2-7; 7 bases are shared with TRBD2. Sample: tumor tissue. The sequence was obtained from a male donor with retroperitoneal liposarcoma. Here the CDR3 reads CANSPGGSYEQYF. The CDR3 DNA sequence: TGTGCCAACAGCCCCGGCGGGAGCTACGAGCAGTACTTC.